Listed here are 28 T cell receptor beta chains from one sample, sequenced in a study of lung T cells in sarcoidosis with Löfgren's syndrome (dated by TCRdb to between 2016 and 2019). Reads for this sample came from an Illumina MiSeq. Using fastp trimming at Q25 and MiXCR clonotype assembly, TCRdb reanalyzed the public sequencing data and kept in-frame beta chains. Rows matching on CDR3 protein sequence are summarized as one entry with the most common DNA and genes. The table for this sample lists 15,000 to 25,000 distinct CDR3 sequences; roughly a fifth of them were counted only once. The ten biggest clones cover around 0.74% of the sample. The sample taken for sequencing was CD4+ T cells from bronchoalveolar lavage. Receptors originate from a human donor with sarcoidosis (Löfgren's syndrome or another form), or a control subject (not recorded which).

For this clonotype: A much more abundant neighbour one base away suggests this may be a read error. Lacking the conserved final phenylalanine or tryptophan, this CDR3 likely reflects a read error. The rearrangement uses TRBV20-1 and TRBJ1-1; no definite D call. This CDR3 is built from 11 residues. The V and J ends lost 5 bases and 3 bases respectively, with 7 bases between them. Germline CDR1 is DFQATT and CDR2 is SNEGSKA (reference sequence). DNA of the CDR3: TGCAGTGCTCCACGGGACACTGAAGCTTTCTCT. Translation: CSAPRDTEAFS.

This clonotype has only a few counts. The chain recombines TRBV29-1 with TRBJ2-7; 8 bases match TRBD1. After removal of 2 bases from V and 9 bases from J, the junction contained 9 bases not matched to a gene. The CDR3 is 13 amino acids. Germline V gene data show CDR1 as SQVTM and CDR2 as ANQGSEA. In nucleotides, the CDR3 is TGCAGCGTTGAATGGCAGGGGGCGACGGGGCAGTACTTC. This translates into CSVEWQGATGQYF.

There are many counts of this clonotype. The rearrangement joins TRBV20-1 to TRBJ2-3; D is perhaps TRBD1 (5 bases). The CDR3 runs 16 residues. Germline loops: CDR1 DFQATT, CDR2 SNEGSKA (reference sequence). V lost 0 bases to trimming and J lost 0 bases, with 13 bases between them. The CDR3 spells CSARDPGPSSTDTQYF. DNA of the CDR3: TGCAGTGCTAGAGACCCAGGGCCTTCTAGCACAGATACGCAGTATTTT.

This clonotype has a count of ten or more. The chain couples TRBV7-9 to TRBJ1-2; D possibly corresponds to TRBD1 (6 bases). CDR3 size: 16 residues. Germline-derived CDR1 and CDR2 are SEHNR and FQNEAQ (reference sequence). V dropped 2 bases and J dropped 6 bases, with 19 bases sitting between them. The DNA for the CDR3 is TGTGCCAGCAGCTTAAATTGGCCAGGGGAAAGCGATGGCTACACCTTC. Its translation: CASSLNWPGESDGYTF. The whole variable domain, remainder taken from reference TRBV7-9 and TRBJ1-2, is DTGVSQNPRHKITKRGQNVTFRCDPISEHNRLYWYRQTLGQGPEFLTYFQNEAQLEKSRLLSDRFSAERPKGSFSTLEIQRTEQGDSAMYLCASSLNWPGESDGYTFGSGTRLTVV.

Sample share makes this clonotype medium-sized. The gene calls are TRBV20-1 and TRBJ1-6, with D unclear. This CDR3 has 13 amino acids. Trimming left V 0 bases short and J 10 bases short, with 10 bases between. The germline V gene encodes CDR1 DFQATT and CDR2 SNEGSKA (reference sequence). CDR3 coding DNA: TGCAGTGCTAGAGATCCAGGTCGCTCACCCCTCCACTTT. The encoded protein is CSARDPGRSPLHF.

This clonotype came up a few times. The chain uses TRBV11-3 and TRBJ2-1; a possible D gene is TRBD2 (5 bases). Germline lookup yields CDR1 SGHNT and CDR2 YENEEA. The CDR3 loop spans 14 amino acids. Between the trimmed V and J ends, which lost 2 bases and 6 bases, there was a span of 11 bases. The CDR3 protein is CASSLSGDRNEQFF. The CDR3 DNA sequence: TGTGCCAGCAGCTTAAGCGGCGACCGCAATGAGCAGTTCTTC.

In the case of this clonotype: This clone may be a read error of a much larger clone one base away. V and J are TRBV7-2 and TRBJ2-5; no definite D call. Trimming left V 5 bases short and J 5 bases short, with 9 bases between. CDR1 and CDR2 (germline): SGHTA, FQGNSA. The length of the CDR3 is 12 residues. The CDR3 DNA follows: TGTGCCAGCAGCCCTTGGCGCGAGACCCAGTACTTC. It codes for CASSPWRETQYF. The full variable domain, its missing parts supplied by reference TRBV7-2 and TRBJ2-5, is GAGVSQSPSNKVTEKGKDVELRCDPISGHTALYWYRQSLGQGLEFLIYFQGNSAPDKSGLPSDRFSAERTGGSVSTLTIQRTQQEDSAVYLCASSPWRETQYFGPGTRLLVL.

This clonotype was observed many times. J is TRBJ2-3 and V is TRBV7-3; a possible D gene is TRBD2 (5 bases). This CDR3 is 15 amino acids long. Germline V gives CDR1 SGHTA, CDR2 FQGTGA. V lost 1 base and J lost 4, with 12 bases in between. CDR3 amino acids: CASSLMAAEADTQYF. DNA for the CDR3: TGTGCCAGCAGCTTAATGGCGGCGGAGGCAGATACGCAGTATTTT.

A remark on this clonotype: This may arise from a read error, as a much more abundant clone is one base away. The chain recombines TRBV7-2 with TRBJ2-4; D is unresolved. This CDR3 region has 13 residues. The V end lost 4 bases, the J end lost 4 bases, and 8 bases lay between the germline ends. From germline, CDR1 is SGHTA and CDR2 FQGNSA. In DNA, the CDR3 is TGTGCCAGCAGCTACAATGCAAAAAACATTCAGTACTTC. Translation gives CASSYNAKNIQYF.

This clonotype is labeled as medium-sized (0.01 to 0.1%). V usage is TRBV20-1 and J usage is TRBJ2-7; 7 bases are a match to TRBD2. CDR1 is DFQATT, CDR2 SNEGSKA, per germline (reference sequence). This CDR3 has 13 residues. The ends lost 6 bases at V and 0 bases at J; junction bases unmatched: 5. The CDR3 sequence is CSAASGISYEQYF. DNA for the CDR3: TGCAGTGCCGCAAGCGGGATCTCCTACGAGCAGTACTTC.

As to this clonotype: A much bigger clone sits one base away, suggesting this may be a read error. The chain links TRBV20-1 to TRBJ2-5; D possibly corresponds to TRBD2 (6 bases). CDR3 length: 13 amino acids. CDR1 and CDR2 from the germline V gene are DFQATT and SNEGSKA (reference sequence). Trimming removed 8 bases from V and 3 bases from J, with 16 bases in between. The CDR3 reads CSPAGKEEETQYF. The CDR3 bases are TGCAGTCCAGCGGGCAAGGAGGAAGAGACCCAGTACTTC.

The chain joins TRBV9 to TRBJ2-7; 9 nucleotides align to TRBD1. With 0 bases clipped from V and 3 bases from J, the junction kept 4 bases outside the gene matches. The CDR3 runs to 15 residues. Germline V gene sequence: CDR1 SGDLS, CDR2 YYNGEE. The CDR3 DNA reads as TGTGCCAGCAGCGTAGAAGACAGGGGGATCTACGAGCAGTACTTC. Translated: CASSVEDRGIYEQYF.

This clonotype was observed many times. This chain joins TRBV18 and TRBJ2-3, with D hard to call. This CDR3 contains 17 residues. Germline CDR1 is KGHSH and CDR2 is LQKENI. V was pared by 3 bases and J by 0 bases, with 16 bases between. The CDR3 region is CASSPGLAGISTDTQYF. CDR3 nucleotide sequence: TGTGCCAGCTCACCGGGCCTTGCAGGTATTAGCACAGATACGCAGTATTTT.

This clonotype was seen ten or more times. The rearrangement joins TRBV7-2 to TRBJ2-4, with no clear D. Trimming took 1 base from V and 2 from J, leaving 6 bases between them. This CDR3 region has 14 residues. Germline lookup yields CDR1 SGHTA and CDR2 FQGNSA. The CDR3 nucleotides read TGTGCCAGCAGCTTAGAGCTAACCAAAAACATTCAGTACTTC. Translated: CASSLELTKNIQYF.

Details on this clonotype: This may stem from a read error, because a much larger clone lies one nucleotide away. This rearrangement joins TRBV2 to TRBJ1-1; TRBD1 is a possible D gene (6 bases). Germline CDR1 SNHLY, CDR2 FYNNEI. The CDR3 covers 14 residues. The V gene lost 4 bases and the J gene lost 4 bases, with 13 bases spanning the gap. The chain's CDR3 is CASSASLQGTEAFF. Written as DNA, the CDR3 is TGTGCCAGCAGTGCGTCTCTACAGGGCACTGAAGCTTTCTTT.

The chain joins TRBV29-1 to TRBJ1-1; D not certain. Trimming shortened V by 4 bases and J by 3 bases, and 9 bases separated the two germline ends. This CDR3 is built from 12 residues. Germline V gives CDR1 SQVTM, CDR2 ANQGSEA. In DNA, the CDR3 is TGCAGCGTTGCGGATGGCCACACTGAAGCTTTCTTT. It translates to CSVADGHTEAFF.

This chain uses TRBV6-2 or TRBV6-3 with TRBJ2-1, with 12 bases identical to TRBD2. V was clipped by 2 bases and J by 7 bases; unmatched bases: 18. The CDR3 extends over 20 amino acids. Germline V lookup: CDR1 MNHEY, CDR2 SVGEGT. The CDR3, as DNA: TGTGCCAGCAGTTACCTCCTTCCTAGCGGGAGGGCAAGTGTGGAGAATGAGCAGTTCTTC. This translates into CASSYLLPSGRASVENEQFF.

Many counts were recorded for this clonotype. This chain connects TRBV7-2 to TRBJ2-2, with D possibly being TRBD1 (6 bases). V was trimmed by 5 bases and J by 1 base, leaving 11 bases between them. The CDR3 runs to 15 residues. Germline loops: CDR1 SGHTA, CDR2 FQGNSA. In DNA, the CDR3 is TGTGCCAGCAGCCAATCACAGGGGAACACCGGGGAGCTGTTTTTT. Protein product: CASSQSQGNTGELFF.

This clonotype qualifies as medium-sized. The rearrangement joins TRBV6-1 to TRBJ1-1; 7 nucleotides align to TRBD1. The germline V gene has CDR1 MNHNS and CDR2 SASEGT. The CDR3 contains 14 residues. Germline trimming cut 7 bases from V and 5 bases from J; bases unmatched to any gene: 10. As DNA, the CDR3 is TGTGCCAGCACCTTATTCAACAGGGGTACTGAAGCTTTCTTT. It translates to CASTLFNRGTEAFF.

This clonotype has at least ten counts. The chain joins TRBV20-1 to TRBJ1-2; TRBD1 might be the D (6 bases). The V end was cut by 0 bases, the J end by 3 bases, with 11 bases between. This CDR3 comprises 14 residues. The germline V gene has CDR1 DFQATT and CDR2 SNEGSKA (reference sequence). As DNA, the CDR3 is TGCAGTGCTAGAGACGCAGGGGCTTACTATGGCTACACCTTC. Protein product: CSARDAGAYYGYTF.

This clonotype is medium-sized within its sample. The chain links TRBV20-1 to TRBJ1-4, with D hard to call. Germline V gene data show CDR1 as DFQATT and CDR2 as SNEGSKA (reference sequence). Trimming took off 3 bases at V and 0 bases at J, with 11 bases between the two ends. The CDR3 has 15 residues. This chain's CDR3 is CSARAPRATNEKLFF. The DNA of the CDR3 is TGCAGTGCTAGGGCCCCCCGGGCAACTAATGAAAAACTGTTTTTT.

The chain links TRBV29-1 to TRBJ2-7; perhaps TRBD2 as D (6 bases). CDR1 and CDR2 (germline): SQVTM, ANQGSEA. This CDR3 is built from 15 residues. V lost 6 bases and J lost 1, with 19 bases in between. CDR3 DNA sequence: TGCAGCGTCCTCCTAGGGGCGGGACGGTCCTACGAGCAGTACTTC. Translated, it gives CSVLLGAGRSYEQYF.

This clonotype was counted between two and nine times. The V call is TRBV29-1, the J call TRBJ2-5; D remains ambiguous. The CDR3 covers 13 residues. Germline V CDR1 and CDR2: SQVTM, ANQGSEA. V dropped 3 bases and J dropped 5 bases, with 13 bases sitting between them. The CDR3 protein is CSVDRSTGETQYF. DNA of the CDR3: TGCAGCGTTGATCGGTCAACCGGGGAGACCCAGTACTTC. The complete variable domain, with remaining parts taken from reference TRBV29-1 and TRBJ2-5, reads SAVISQKPSRDICQRGTSLTIQCQVDSQVTMMFWYRQQPGQSLTLIATANQGSEATYESGFVIDKFPISRPNLTFSTLTVSNMSPEDSSIYLCSVDRSTGETQYFGPGTRLLVL.

The gene calls are TRBV7-3 and TRBJ2-1; D possibly corresponds to TRBD2 (6 bases). Germline V gives CDR1 SGHTA, CDR2 FQGTGA. The CDR3 is 14 residues long. V was pared by 6 bases and J by 5 bases, with 14 bases between. CDR3 nucleotide sequence: TGTGCCAGCAGTCGGAGCGGGCGAAACAATGAGCAGTTCTTC. Translated: CASSRSGRNNEQFF.

This clonotype was recorded at least ten times. V and J are TRBV7-2 and TRBJ2-5; maybe TRBD1 (6 bases). Trimming shortened V by 4 bases and J by 3 bases, and 18 bases separated the two germline ends. The V gene's germline CDR1 is SGHTA and CDR2 FQGNSA. This CDR3 is built from 16 residues. CDR3 sequence (DNA): TGTGCCAGCAGCTCGCAACCCCGACAGGTGGAAGAGACCCAGTACTTC. Protein product: CASSSQPRQVEETQYF.

Details on this clonotype: A much larger clonotype is one base distant, so this may be a read error. Since the CDR3 does not end with the conserved phenylalanine or tryptophan, this likely comes from a read error. The V gene is TRBV20-1, the J gene TRBJ1-1; D gene unclear. With 0 bases removed from V and 4 bases from J, the gap between germline ends came to 12 bases. There are 14 residues in the CDR3. Germline CDR1 DFQATT, CDR2 SNEGSKA (reference sequence). DNA for the CDR3: TGCAGTGCTAGAGATGGTTCGAGGGCCACTGAAGCTTTCCTT. Protein sequence: CSARDGSRATEAFL.

In regard to this clonotype: Just one base apart from a much larger clone, this may be a read error. This chain links TRBV6-2 or TRBV6-3 with TRBJ1-5; unclear D gene. The CDR3 is 12 residues long. Germline CDR1 MNHEY, CDR2 SVGEGT. V lost 1 base and J 9 bases, leaving 7 bases between the germline ends. CDR3 sequence (DNA): TGTGCCAGCAGTTACTTCGATCGGCCCCAGCATTTT. Residues: CASSYFDRPQHF.

Turning to this clonotype: With a much larger clone just one base away, this may be a read error. V and J are TRBV7-9 and TRBJ1-5, with D uncertain. V shed 5 bases and J shed 8 bases, with 10 bases lying between them. This CDR3 spans 12 amino acids. The germline V gene has CDR1 SEHNR and CDR2 FQNEAQ (reference sequence). CDR3 in DNA: TGTGCCAGCAGCCGAGAGGAGAAGCCCCAGCATTTT. This translates into CASSREEKPQHF.